This T cell receptor beta chain stems from a study of T cell changes during pregnancy in multiple sclerosis. The data were produced by immunoSEQ multiplex PCR, yet TCRdb's version contains in-frame clones alone and is incomplete. The table shows tens of thousands of clones, with approximately 92% occurring only once. Germline CDR1 is MGHRA and CDR2 is YSYEKL. V dropped 1 base and J dropped 0 bases, with 18 bases sitting between them. The CDR3 sequence is 19 residues long. Sequencing used peripheral blood, obtained before pregnancy. This clonotype was sampled from a female donor with multiple sclerosis, enrolled in a pregnancy study. The V call is TRBV4-1, the J call TRBJ1-4; a weak D match, TRBD1 (5 bases). Here the CDR3 reads CASSQVRGYSGATNEKLFF. The CDR3 nucleotides are TGCGCCAGCAGCCAAGTGCGAGGATATTCGGGGGCAACTAATGAAAAACTGTTTTTT.